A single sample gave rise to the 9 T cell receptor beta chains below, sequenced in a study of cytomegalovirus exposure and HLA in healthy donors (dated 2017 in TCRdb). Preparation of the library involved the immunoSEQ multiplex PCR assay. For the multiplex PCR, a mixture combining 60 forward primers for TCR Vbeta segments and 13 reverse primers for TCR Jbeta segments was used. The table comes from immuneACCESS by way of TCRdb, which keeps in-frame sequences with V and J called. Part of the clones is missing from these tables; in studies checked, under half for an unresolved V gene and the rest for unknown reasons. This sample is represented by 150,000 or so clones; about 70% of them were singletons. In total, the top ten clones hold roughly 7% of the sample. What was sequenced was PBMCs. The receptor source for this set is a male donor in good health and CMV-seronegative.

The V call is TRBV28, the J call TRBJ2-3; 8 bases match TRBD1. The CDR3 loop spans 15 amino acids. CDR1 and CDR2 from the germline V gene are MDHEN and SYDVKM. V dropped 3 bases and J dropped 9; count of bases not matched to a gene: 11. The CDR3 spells CASSFRGRIGWTQYF. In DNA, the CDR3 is TGTGCCAGCAGTTTCAGGGGGCGGATCGGTTGGACGCAGTATTTT.

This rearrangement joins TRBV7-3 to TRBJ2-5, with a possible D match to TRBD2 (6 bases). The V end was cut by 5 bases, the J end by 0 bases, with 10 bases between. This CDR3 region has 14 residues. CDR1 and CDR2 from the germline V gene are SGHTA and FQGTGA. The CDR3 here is CASSRTGDQETQYF. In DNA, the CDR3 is TGTGCCAGCAGCCGGACGGGGGACCAAGAGACCCAGTACTTC.

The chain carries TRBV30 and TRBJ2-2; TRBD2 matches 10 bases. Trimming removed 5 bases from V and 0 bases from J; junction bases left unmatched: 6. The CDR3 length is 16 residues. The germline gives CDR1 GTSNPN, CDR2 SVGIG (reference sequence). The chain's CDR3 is CAWRLAGSSNTGELFF. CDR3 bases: TGTGCCTGGCGACTAGCGGGTTCCTCGAACACCGGGGAGCTGTTTTTT. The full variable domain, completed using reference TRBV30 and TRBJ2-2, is SQTIHQWPATLVQPVGSPLSLECTVEGTSNPNLYWYRQAAGRGLQLLFYSVGIGQISSEVPQNLSASRPQDRQFILSSKKLLLSDSGFYLCAWRLAGSSNTGELFFGEGSRLTVL.

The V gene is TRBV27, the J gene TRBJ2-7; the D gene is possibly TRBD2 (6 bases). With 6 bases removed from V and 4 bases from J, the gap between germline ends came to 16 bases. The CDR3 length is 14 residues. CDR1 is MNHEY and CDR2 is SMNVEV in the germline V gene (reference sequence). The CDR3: CASSDGGDLYEQYF. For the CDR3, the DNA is TGTGCCAGCAGCGACGGCGGGGATTTATACGAGCAGTACTTC.

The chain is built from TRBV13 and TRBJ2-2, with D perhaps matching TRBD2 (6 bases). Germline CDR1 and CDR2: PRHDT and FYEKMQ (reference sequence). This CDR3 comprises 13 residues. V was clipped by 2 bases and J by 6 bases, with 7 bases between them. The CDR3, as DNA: TGTGCCAGCAGCTTAACGGGAGCCGGGGAGCTGTTTTTT. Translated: CASSLTGAGELFF.

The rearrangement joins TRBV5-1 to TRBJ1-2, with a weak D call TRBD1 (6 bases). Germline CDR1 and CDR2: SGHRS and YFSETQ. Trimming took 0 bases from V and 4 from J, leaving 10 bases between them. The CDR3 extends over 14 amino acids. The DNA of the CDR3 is TGCGCCAGCAGCTTGGAGGACAGAGGCTATGGCTACACCTTC. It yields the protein CASSLEDRGYGYTF.

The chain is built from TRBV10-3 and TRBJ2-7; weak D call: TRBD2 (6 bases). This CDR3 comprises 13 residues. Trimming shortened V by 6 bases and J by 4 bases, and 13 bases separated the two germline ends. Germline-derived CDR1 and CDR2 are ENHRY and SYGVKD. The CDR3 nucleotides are TGTGCCATCAGCCCTCGGGAGAGTTACGAGCAGTACTTC. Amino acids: CAISPRESYEQYF.

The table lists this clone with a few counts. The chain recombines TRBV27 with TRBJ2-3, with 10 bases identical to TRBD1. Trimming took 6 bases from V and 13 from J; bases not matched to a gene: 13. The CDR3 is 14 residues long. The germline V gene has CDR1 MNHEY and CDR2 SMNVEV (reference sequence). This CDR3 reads CASSPARGGTGEYF. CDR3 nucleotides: TGTGCCAGCAGCCCGGCTCGGGGGGGGACAGGGGAGTATTTT.

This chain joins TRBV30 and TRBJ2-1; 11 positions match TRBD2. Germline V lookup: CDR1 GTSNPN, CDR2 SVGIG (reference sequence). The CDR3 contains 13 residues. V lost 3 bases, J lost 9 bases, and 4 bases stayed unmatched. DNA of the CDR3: TGTGCCTGGAGACTAGCGGGAGACACTGAGCAGTTCTTC. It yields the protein CAWRLAGDTEQFF.